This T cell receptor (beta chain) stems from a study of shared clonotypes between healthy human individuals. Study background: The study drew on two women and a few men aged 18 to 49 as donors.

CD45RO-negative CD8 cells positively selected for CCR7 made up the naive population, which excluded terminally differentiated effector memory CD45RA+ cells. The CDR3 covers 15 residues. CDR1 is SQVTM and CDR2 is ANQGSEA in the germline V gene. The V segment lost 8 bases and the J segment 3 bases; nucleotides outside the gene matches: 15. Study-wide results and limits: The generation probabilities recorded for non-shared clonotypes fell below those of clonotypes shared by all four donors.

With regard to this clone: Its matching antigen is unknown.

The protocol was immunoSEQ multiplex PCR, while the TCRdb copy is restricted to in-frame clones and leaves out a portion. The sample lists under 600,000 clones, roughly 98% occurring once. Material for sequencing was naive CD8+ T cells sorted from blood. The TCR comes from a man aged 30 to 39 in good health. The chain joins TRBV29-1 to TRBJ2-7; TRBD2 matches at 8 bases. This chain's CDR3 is CSIGGGSLSYYEQYF. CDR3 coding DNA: TGCAGCATCGGGGGGGGCAGCCTCAGCTACTACGAGCAGTACTTC.